What follows describes a single T cell receptor (beta chain). CDR3 size: 16 residues. Germline values: CDR1 MNHEY, CDR2 SMNVEV (reference sequence). V lost 3 bases, J lost 2 bases, and 16 bases lay in between. Assay: immunoSEQ multiplex PCR; the TCRdb copy retains only in-frame clones and omits some. The data hold roughly 70,000 clones, with around 82% observed a single time. This specimen comes from a study of control samples from healthy donors and cancer patients. The sample was blood. The TCR sequence derives from a man aged 45-65 years in good health. The V call is TRBV27, the J call TRBJ1-2, with D uncertain. DNA of the CDR3: TGTGCCAGCAGTTTTACGCGACGGATCTTGAACTATGGCTACACCTTC. Its translation is CASSFTRRILNYGYTF.